The 16 T cell receptor beta chains in this list originate from one sample, sequenced in a study of T cells in Graves' hyperthyroidism and ophthalmopathy. RNA transcripts provided the source from which TCR beta CDR3 regions were amplified. Initially, a first-round RT-PCR of the TCR CDR3 employed the HTBI primer set. Using its own MiXCR run on the multiplex PCR reads, TCRdb lists one record per CDR3 protein. Here the sample spans fewer than 350,000 distinct CDR3 sequences, approximately 13% being singletons. Sequenced input: blood. The receptors were sampled from a woman between 40 and 55 years old with Graves' hyperthyroidism.

Only one count was recorded for this clonotype. As the CDR3 is not closed by the conserved phenylalanine or tryptophan, this likely results from a read error. V is TRBV12-3 or TRBV12-4 and J is TRBJ2-5, with D perhaps TRBD2 (5 bases). V lost 0 bases to trimming and J lost 7 bases, with 6 bases between them. The CDR3 is 12 amino acids. The CDR3 sequence: CASSLARGTQYL. The CDR3 nucleotides are TGTGCCAGCAGTTTAGCCCGGGGGACCCAGTACCTC.

V usage is TRBV7-3 and J usage is TRBJ2-1; TRBD2 matches at 12 bases. The junction had 21 bases not matched to a gene; V was cut back by 3 bases and J by 0 bases. The CDR3 is 23 residues long. The germline gives CDR1 SGHTA, CDR2 FQGTGA. Written as DNA, the CDR3 is TGTGCCAGCAGCTTTCCTGCGGGTACCGGGACTAGCGGGCGCCTGAGCTCCTACAATGAGCAGTTCTTC. Its protein is CASSFPAGTGTSGRLSSYNEQFF.

J is TRBJ2-4 and V is TRBV28; D may match TRBD1 or TRBD2 (5 bases each). The germline gives CDR1 MDHEN, CDR2 SYDVKM. Trimming cost V 3 bases and J 4 bases, with 10 bases left between them. The length of the CDR3 is 14 residues. The DNA of the CDR3 is TGTGCCAGCAGTTTCGGGACGGGTAAAAACATTCAGTACTTC. This codes for CASSFGTGKNIQYF.

This clonotype was seen many times. This chain links TRBV2 with TRBJ2-7, with D hard to call. Germline CDR1 is SNHLY and CDR2 is FYNNEI. V was clipped by 4 bases and J by 4 bases, with 14 bases between them. CDR3 length equals 14 residues. CDR3 residues: CASSGSGSFYEQYF. CDR3 nucleotide sequence: TGTGCCAGCAGTGGTTCCGGGTCCTTTTACGAGCAGTACTTC.

This clonotype was found many times. This chain uses TRBV11-3 with TRBJ2-3; D possibly corresponds to TRBD1 (5 bases). V was trimmed by 8 bases and J by 3 bases, leaving 12 bases between them. CDR3 length: 13 amino acids. CDR1 SGHNT and CDR2 YENEEA come from the germline V gene. The CDR3 DNA sequence: TGTGCCAGCTCCCTCCCAGGGACAGATACGCAGTATTTT. It translates to CASSLPGTDTQYF.

In this sample, this clonotype turned up once. The CDR3: CASSSFVQDNEQFF. CDR3 DNA sequence: TGTGCCAGCAGTTCGTTTGTTCAGGACAATGAGCAGTTCTTC. The rearrangement joins TRBV12-3 or TRBV12-4 to TRBJ2-1; D remains ambiguous. This CDR3 has 14 amino acids. Trimming took off 4 bases at V and 5 bases at J, with 12 bases between the two ends.

This clonotype was recorded at least ten times. The chain uses TRBV12-3 or TRBV12-4 and TRBJ2-1, with 9 positions matching TRBD2. The junction had 12 bases not matched to a gene; V was cut back by 5 bases and J by 7 bases. The CDR3 sequence is 16 residues long. CDR3 in DNA: TGTGCCAGCAGTCATACTTTAGCGGGAGCGGGGAATGAGCAGTTCTTC. Encoded protein: CASSHTLAGAGNEQFF.

This clonotype was detected many times. The rearrangement uses TRBV7-3 and TRBJ1-1; possible D gene TRBD1, 5 bases. CDR1 is SGHTA and CDR2 is FQGTGA in the germline V gene. Trimming shortened V by 5 bases and J by 4 bases, and 11 bases separated the two germline ends. The CDR3 spans 13 residues. CDR3 amino acids: CASSPDSFTEAFF. In DNA, the CDR3 is TGTGCCAGCAGCCCTGACAGTTTCACTGAAGCTTTCTTT.

The table lists this clonotype with many counts. The chain has TRBV2 and TRBJ2-2, with 12 bases fitting TRBD2. V was clipped by 4 bases and J by 6 bases; unmatched bases: 3. The germline V gene encodes CDR1 SNHLY and CDR2 FYNNEI. The CDR3 extends over 15 amino acids. CDR3 protein: CASSGLAGAPGELFF. The DNA for the CDR3 is TGTGCCAGCAGTGGACTAGCGGGAGCACCCGGGGAGCTGTTTTTT.

At least ten counts were recorded for this clonotype. The rearrangement links TRBV19 to TRBJ1-2; 10 bases line up with TRBD1. The CDR3 covers 15 residues. V gave up 7 bases and J gave up 2 bases; unmatched junction bases: 7. In germline, CDR1 is LNHDA, CDR2 SQIVND (reference sequence). The CDR3: CASTQRQGANYGYTF. The CDR3 bases are TGTGCCAGTACCCAACGACAGGGGGCCAACTATGGCTACACCTTC. The whole variable domain, remainder taken from reference TRBV19 and TRBJ1-2, is DGGITQSPKYLFRKEGQNVTLSCEQNLNHDAMYWYRQDPGQGLRLIYYSQIVNDFQKGDIAEGYSVSREKKESFPLTVTSAQKNPTAFYLCASTQRQGANYGYTFGSGTRLTVV.

The table lists this clonotype with many counts. V and J are TRBV7-9 and TRBJ2-3, with D uncertain. Trimming left V 5 bases short and J 13 bases short, with 16 bases between. CDR1 SEHNR and CDR2 FQNEAQ come from the germline V gene (reference sequence). The CDR3 runs 12 residues. The CDR3 reads CASSPSEWLEYF. Written as DNA, the CDR3 is TGTGCCAGCAGCCCCAGCGAGTGGCTGGAGTATTTT.

This clonotype was seen many times. This chain links TRBV20-1 with TRBJ1-6; D ambiguous. CDR1 DFQATT and CDR2 SNEGSKA come from the germline V gene (reference sequence). This CDR3 contains 14 residues. Trimming took 0 bases from V and 5 from J, leaving 8 bases between them. The CDR3 nucleotides read TGCAGTGCTAGAGATTGGGGAGATAATTCACCCCTCCACTTT. Its translation: CSARDWGDNSPLHF.

This clonotype has a count of ten or more. The chain links TRBV28 to TRBJ1-2; TRBD1 agrees at 7 bases. Germline assignment: CDR1 MDHEN and CDR2 SYDVKM. The V gene end was trimmed by 6 bases and the J gene end by 8 bases; junction bases not matched to a gene: 6. The CDR3 loop spans 12 amino acids. CDR3 amino acids: CASSKGARGYTF. The CDR3, as DNA: TGTGCCAGCAGCAAGGGGGCTAGGGGCTACACCTTC.

This clonotype was seen repeatedly, ten times or more. The chain combines TRBV12-3 or TRBV12-4 with TRBJ1-4, with TRBD1 identical over 7 bases. This CDR3 spans 15 amino acids. V lost 6 bases to trimming and J lost 5 bases; unmatched junction nucleotides: 9. The DNA for the CDR3 is TGTGCCAGCAGGCAGGGGGAAAGATGGAATGAAAAACTGTTTTTT. Encoded protein: CASRQGERWNEKLFF.

This clonotype was observed a few times. CDR3 residues: CASSRDYNEQFF. In DNA, the CDR3 is TGTGCCAGCAGTCGTGACTACAATGAGCAGTTCTTC. The chain combines TRBV12-3 or TRBV12-4 with TRBJ2-1, with D unresolved. V dropped 5 bases and J dropped 3 bases, with 5 bases sitting between them. This CDR3 comprises 12 residues.

The chain carries TRBV28 and TRBJ2-5, with 10 bases fitting TRBD1. The germline V gene encodes CDR1 MDHEN and CDR2 SYDVKM. The CDR3 length is 14 residues. After removal of 6 bases from V and 6 bases from J, the junction contained 7 bases not matched to a gene. CDR3 coding DNA: TGTGCCAGCAGCCTGACAGGGGGCGCGAAGACCCAGTACTTC. Its translation is CASSLTGGAKTQYF.